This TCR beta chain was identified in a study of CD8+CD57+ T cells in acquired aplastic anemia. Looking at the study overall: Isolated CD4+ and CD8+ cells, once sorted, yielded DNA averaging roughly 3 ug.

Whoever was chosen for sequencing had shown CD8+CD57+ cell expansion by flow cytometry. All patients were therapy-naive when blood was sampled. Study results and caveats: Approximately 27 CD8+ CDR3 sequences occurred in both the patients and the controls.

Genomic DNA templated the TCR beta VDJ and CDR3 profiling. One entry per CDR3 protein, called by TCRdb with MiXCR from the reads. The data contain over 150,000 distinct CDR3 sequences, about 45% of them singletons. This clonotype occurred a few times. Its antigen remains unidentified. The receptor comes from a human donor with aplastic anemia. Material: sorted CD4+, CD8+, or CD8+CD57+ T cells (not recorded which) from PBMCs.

The CDR3 nucleotides are TGTGCCAGCAGCTCCCCTGCGACAGGGACGAACACCGGGGAGCTGTTTTTT. Protein: CASSSPATGTNTGELFF. This chain links TRBV7-2 with TRBJ2-2; 7 bases match TRBD1. The CDR3 is 17 residues long. Germline V gene data show CDR1 as SGHTA and CDR2 as FQGNSA. The V segment lost 4 bases and the J segment 0 bases; nucleotides outside the gene matches: 8.